This entry describes one T cell receptor (beta chain). No antigen is known for it. TCRdb used MiXCR to reprocess the 5' RACE reads, holding one entry per CDR3 protein. The sample includes around 300,000 distinct CDR3 sequences, roughly 13% of them seen just once. V was shortened by 6 bases and J by 2 bases, with 17 bases between the two germline ends. CDR1 is SQVTM and CDR2 is ANQGSEA in the germline V gene. CDR3 length: 15 amino acids. This sample was included in a study of T-cell memory formation after mild COVID-19. Notes on the study in general: CD4+ contracting clones lay mainly in CM and EM, CD8+ ones in EMRA. Clones that contracted from day 15 to 85 were balanced CD4/CD8, while later expanders leaned CD4+.

The gene calls are TRBV29-1 and TRBJ2-1; perhaps TRBD1 as D (6 bases). The specimen sequenced was PBMCs or a T cell subset sorted from them (not recorded which). The receptor's source is a man between 18 and 35 years old who had mild COVID-19 (a few samples of this study predate the infection). Cell type and time point are not known. The CDR3 spells CSVRPGDTTYNEQFF. CDR3 DNA sequence: TGCAGCGTGAGGCCAGGGGACACCACCTACAATGAGCAGTTCTTC.